A single sample is the source of the 15 T cell receptor beta chains below, sequenced in a study of response to subunit inactivated influenza vaccine. Each CDR3 protein gets one entry after TCRdb re-called the RT-PCR reads with MiXCR. The table lists some 520,000 distinct CDR3 sequences, approximately 15% of them singletons. Sequenced here: CD4+ T cells sorted from PBMCs, sampled roughly 24 months after vaccination. These receptors were collected from a man aged 45 to 75 who received an inactivated influenza vaccine.

The V call is TRBV5-1, the J call TRBJ2-5, with TRBD1 identical over 7 bases. J gave up 5 bases and V 3 bases, and 10 bases lay outside the gene matches. This CDR3 is 15 amino acids long. Per germline, CDR1 SGHRS and CDR2 YFSETQ. The DNA of the CDR3 is TGCGCCAGCAGCTCGACAGGGAGCGAAAGGGAGACCCAGTACTTC. This gives the protein CASSSTGSERETQYF.

This clonotype appeared many times. The J gene is TRBJ2-3, the V gene TRBV4-3; D is ambiguous. V was cut by 1 base and J by 2 bases, with 10 bases left in between. This CDR3 contains 15 residues. The V gene's germline CDR1 is LGHNA and CDR2 YSLEER. In DNA form, the CDR3 reads TGCGCCAGCAGCCAAGTTCGGAGCTCCACAGATACGCAGTATTTT. This codes for CASSQVRSSTDTQYF.

This clonotype was seen a few times. This chain joins TRBV27 and TRBJ2-7; D might be TRBD2 (5 bases). This CDR3 spans 13 amino acids. Germline CDR1 is MNHEY and CDR2 is SMNVEV (reference sequence). Trimming shortened V by 5 bases and J by 3 bases, and 11 bases separated the two germline ends. In nucleotides, the CDR3 is TGTGCCAGCAGTCGACAACTAGGCTACGAGCAGTACTTC. Translation: CASSRQLGYEQYF.

This clonotype was detected only a few times. This sequence joins TRBV5-1 and TRBJ2-3, with 13 bases fitting TRBD2. J lost 14 bases, V lost 0 bases, and 9 bases had no gene match. The CDR3 runs 15 residues. From germline, CDR1 is SGHRS and CDR2 YFSETQ. Written as DNA, the CDR3 is TGCGCCAGCAGCTTGGAAGGGACTAGCGGGGTCCGGGGGTATTTT. This sequence encodes CASSLEGTSGVRGYF.

The chain employs TRBV12-3 or TRBV12-4 and TRBJ2-1, with TRBD2 matching 13 bases. V lost 5 bases to trimming and J lost 8 bases; unmatched junction nucleotides: 9. This CDR3 has 16 amino acids. The CDR3 loop reads CASSTWTSGSFDEQFF. CDR3 DNA: TGTGCCAGCAGTACTTGGACTAGCGGGAGTTTCGATGAGCAGTTCTTC.

This chain joins TRBV20-1 and TRBJ2-3; D unclear. The CDR3 runs 14 residues. The germline CDR1 and CDR2 sequences are DFQATT and SNEGSKA (reference sequence). V lost 2 bases and J 0 bases, leaving 9 bases between the germline ends. This CDR3 reads CSARPVTSTDTQYF. CDR3 nucleotides: TGCAGTGCTAGACCGGTAACCAGCACAGATACGCAGTATTTT.

In its sample, this clonotype was seen many times. The CDR3 DNA sequence: TGTGCCAGCAGTGGGACAGGGGAGGCTTTCTTT. This encodes CASSGTGEAFF. This sequence joins TRBV12-3 or TRBV12-4 and TRBJ1-1, with 10 bases fitting TRBD1. V lost 5 bases, J lost 11 bases, and 2 bases stayed unmatched. The length of the CDR3 is 11 residues.

The sample holds a few counts of this clonotype. The chain couples TRBV5-5 to TRBJ2-7; D is tentatively TRBD1 or TRBD2 (6 bases each). The V gene lost 1 base and the J gene lost 0 bases, with 14 bases spanning the gap. The CDR3 sequence is 16 residues long. Germline lookup yields CDR1 SGHKS and CDR2 YYEKEE (reference sequence). The CDR3 region is CASSLLGGDSSYEQYF. CDR3 bases: TGTGCCAGCAGCTTGCTCGGGGGCGATAGCTCCTACGAGCAGTACTTC.

The CDR3 sequence is CASSEAMGQAGANVLTF. CDR3 coding DNA: TGTGCCAGCAGTGAAGCGATGGGGCAGGCTGGGGCCAACGTCCTGACTTTC. The genes are TRBV6-1 and TRBJ2-6, with D maybe TRBD1 (5 bases). The CDR3 runs to 17 residues. CDR1 and CDR2 from the germline V gene are MNHNS and SASEGT. Trimming stripped 0 bases from V and 2 bases from J, with 11 bases between.

This clonotype was observed a handful of times. The chain uses TRBV20-1 and TRBJ2-3, with D perhaps being TRBD1 or TRBD2 (5 bases each). This CDR3 is 17 amino acids long. Trimming cost V 0 bases and J 4 bases, with 20 bases left between them. Looked up from germline, CDR1 is DFQATT and CDR2 is SNEGSKA (reference sequence). The CDR3 is CSARDYSARWGSDTQYF. The CDR3 DNA is TGCAGTGCTAGAGATTACAGTGCTAGGTGGGGGTCAGATACGCAGTATTTT.

This clonotype occurred a few times. The CDR3 protein is CASSLRLAGDREQFF. The CDR3 DNA is TGCGCCAGCAGCTTGAGGCTAGCGGGAGACCGAGAGCAGTTCTTC. The chain has TRBV5-1 and TRBJ2-1, with 10 bases aligning to TRBD2. Germline CDR1 is SGHRS and CDR2 is YFSETQ. Losses at the gene ends were 1 base for V and 10 bases for J; bases not matched to a gene: 8. This CDR3 region has 15 residues.

CDR3 nucleotide sequence: TGTGCCACCAGTGATCCTACAGGACCCTCTGGGGCCAACGTCCTGACTTTC. This gives the protein CATSDPTGPSGANVLTF. The rearrangement joins TRBV24-1 to TRBJ2-6, with D perhaps TRBD1 (5 bases). Per germline, CDR1 KGHDR and CDR2 SFDVKD. CDR3 length: 17 residues. V was shortened by 3 bases and J by 0 bases, with 11 bases between the two germline ends.

The CDR3 DNA sequence: TGTGCCAGCAGCGTCCGGGACCCTGATTATAGCAATCAGCCCCAGCATTTT. It yields the protein CASSVRDPDYSNQPQHF. The chain uses TRBV21-1 and TRBJ1-5; TRBD1, the table's D call, was not compared with the DNA. TRBV21-1 is designated a pseudogene. The CDR3 runs 17 residues.

This chain links TRBV7-6 with TRBJ2-3; no definite D call. The germline V gene has CDR1 SGHVS and CDR2 FNYEAQ. The V gene lost 5 bases and the J gene lost 2 bases, with 14 bases spanning the gap. The CDR3 totals 15 residues. Here the CDR3 DNA reads TGTGCCAGCAGCCTAAACACGGCACACACAGATACGCAGTATTTT. Its protein product is CASSLNTAHTDTQYF.

V gene TRBV24-1 combines with J gene TRBJ1-5, with TRBD1 as a possible D gene (5 bases). Germline loops: CDR1 KGHDR, CDR2 SFDVKD. The CDR3 spans 16 residues. V dropped 3 bases and J dropped 4 bases, with 15 bases sitting between them. This CDR3 reads CATSDPGQGGNQPQHF. The CDR3 coding sequence is TGTGCCACCAGTGATCCCGGGCAGGGAGGGAATCAGCCCCAGCATTTT.